Following are 28 T cell receptor beta chains from one sample sequenced in a study of blood T cell repertoires in COVID-19. This table comes from immunoSEQ multiplex PCR, and its TCRdb copy is limited to in-frame clones, with some not included. The sample comprises 300,000 to 350,000 clones, more than 85% of which are singletons, and roughly 1% rests with the top ten. Sequenced input: PBMCs or T cells enriched from blood (not recorded which). The origin of the receptors is a woman in her twenties or thirties who had recovered from COVID-19.

The rearrangement joins TRBV27 to TRBJ1-6; D unresolved. Germline-derived CDR1 and CDR2 are MNHEY and SMNVEV (reference sequence). The CDR3 has 15 residues. Trimming pared 4 bases from V and 9 bases from J, leaving 16 bases between. The CDR3 loop is CASSWRAPNGSPLHF. The CDR3 DNA sequence: TGTGCCAGCAGTTGGAGAGCCCCTAATGGTTCACCCCTCCACTTT.

The count of this clone is one. The chain carries TRBV7-9 and TRBJ2-7; no clear D. Germline values: CDR1 SEHNR, CDR2 FQNEAQ (reference sequence). The germline V and J ends were trimmed by 0 bases and 1 base, with 10 bases remaining between them. The CDR3 covers 15 residues. In nucleotides, the CDR3 is TGTGCCAGCAGCTTAGCCGCGGCAGTATCCTACGAGCAGTACTTC. It encodes CASSLAAAVSYEQYF.

The chain carries TRBV6-1 and TRBJ1-5; 7 nucleotides line up with TRBD1. Per the germline V gene, CDR1 is MNHNS and CDR2 is SASEGT. This CDR3 has 14 amino acids. After removal of 2 bases from V and 3 bases from J, the junction contained 1 base not matched to a gene. This CDR3 is CASSEQGDNQPQHF. The CDR3 DNA is TGTGCCAGCAGTGAACAGGGGGACAATCAGCCCCAGCATTTT.

V gene TRBV30 combines with J gene TRBJ2-5; D possibly corresponds to TRBD1 (6 bases). This CDR3 has 13 residues. The ends were cut back, 1 base at V and 7 bases at J, with 13 bases in the middle. CDR1 is GTSNPN, CDR2 SVGIG, per germline (reference sequence). CDR3 residues: CAWSATQGATQYF. The DNA for the CDR3 is TGTGCCTGGAGTGCGACACAGGGAGCGACCCAGTACTTC.

V usage is TRBV11-2 and J usage is TRBJ1-1; TRBD1 matches 8 bases. Trimming at V came to 6 bases and at J to 1 base, leaving 4 bases not matched to a gene. The CDR3 has 14 residues. From germline, CDR1 is SGHAT and CDR2 FQNNGV. The CDR3 here is CASSIGTGNTEAFF. DNA of the CDR3: TGTGCCAGCAGTATAGGGACAGGGAACACTGAAGCTTTCTTT.

J is TRBJ2-2 and V is TRBV10-3; 8 bases match TRBD1. This CDR3 is built from 15 residues. Germline loops: CDR1 ENHRY, CDR2 SYGVKD. The junction had 10 bases not matched to a gene; V was cut back by 8 bases and J by 5 bases. CDR3 coding DNA: TGTGCCATCTCGAAGCCGACAGGGGCGACCGGGGAGCTGTTTTTT. It is translated as CAISKPTGATGELFF.

The V and J genes are TRBV30 and TRBJ1-5; D might be TRBD1 (5 bases). Trimming took off 3 bases at V and 7 bases at J, with 16 bases between the two ends. This CDR3 contains 14 residues. Germline-derived CDR1 and CDR2 are GTSNPN and SVGIG (reference sequence). The CDR3 spells CAWSFQGLGQPQHF. The CDR3 coding sequence is TGTGCCTGGAGCTTCCAGGGTCTTGGACAGCCCCAGCATTTT.

This chain connects TRBV28 to TRBJ2-7, with D hard to call. The CDR3 is made up of 15 amino acids. The germline V and J ends were trimmed by 4 bases and 3 bases, with 16 bases remaining between them. Germline V CDR1 and CDR2: MDHEN, SYDVKM. CDR3 amino acids: CASSSILGTRYEQYF. CDR3 nucleotide sequence: TGTGCCAGCAGTTCCATCCTGGGCACCCGCTACGAGCAGTACTTC.

J is TRBJ2-3 and V is TRBV24-1; 7 positions agree with TRBD2. V lost 2 bases and J lost 5; bases outside the gene matches: 9. CDR1 and CDR2 (germline): KGHDR, SFDVKD. This CDR3 has 16 amino acids. This CDR3 is CATSDSAGTGGDTQYF. The CDR3 coding sequence is TGTGCCACCAGTGATTCTGCCGGGACGGGGGGAGATACGCAGTATTTT.

For this clone: The same CDR3 arises from other DNA sequences in this sample as well. As DNA, the CDR3 is TGTGCCAGCAGTTACTCGACTGGGAACTATGGCTACACCTTC. The encoded protein is CASSYSTGNYGYTF. The genes are TRBV6-5 and TRBJ1-2; D gene ambiguous. The germline V gene has CDR1 MNHEY and CDR2 SVGAGI. V lost 0 bases and J lost 2, with 7 bases in between. This CDR3 spans 14 amino acids.

The chain carries TRBV29-1 and TRBJ2-1; 8 bases agree with TRBD1. The trim removed 6 bases at V and 7 bases at J, leaving 8 bases unmatched. The germline V gene has CDR1 SQVTM and CDR2 ANQGSEA. This CDR3 spans 13 amino acids. In nucleotides, the CDR3 is TGCAGCGTAGGACAGGGTGTCCGAAATGAGCAGTTCTTC. Its translation: CSVGQGVRNEQFF.

The chain is built from TRBV28 and TRBJ2-3, with 13 bases aligning to TRBD2. The CDR3 sequence is 14 residues long. V was pared by 8 bases and J by 4 bases, with 3 bases of the junction left unmatched. CDR1 and CDR2 (germline): MDHEN, SYDVKM. CDR3: CASRLAGGPDTQYF. DNA for the CDR3: TGTGCCAGCCGACTAGCGGGGGGCCCAGATACGCAGTATTTT.

The V and J genes are TRBV7-9 and TRBJ1-3; D is possibly TRBD1 (5 bases). Germline CDR1 is SEHNR and CDR2 is FQNEAQ (reference sequence). There are 15 residues in the CDR3. V gave up 3 bases and J gave up 4 bases, with 13 bases separating them. In DNA form, the CDR3 reads TGTGCCAGCAGCTTGGGGGGGACTCGGGGAAACACCATATATTTT. Translated: CASSLGGTRGNTIYF. The complete variable domain, with remaining parts taken from reference TRBV7-9 and TRBJ1-3, reads DTGVSQNPRHKITKRGQNVTFRCDPISEHNRLYWYRQTLGQGPEFLTYFQNEAQLEKSRLLSDRFSAERPKGSFSTLEIQRTEQGDSAMYLCASSLGGTRGNTIYFGEGSWLTVV.

The chain joins TRBV3-1 (or the pseudogene TRBV3-2) to TRBJ2-5; 9 bases align to TRBD2. The length of the CDR3 is 15 residues. V was clipped by 4 bases and J by 5 bases; unmatched bases: 8. Germline assignment: CDR1 LGHDT and CDR2 YNNKEL (reference sequence). In DNA form, the CDR3 reads TGTGCCAGCAGCCCGACGTTGCGGGGGGGTGAGACCCAGTACTTC. Translating gives CASSPTLRGGETQYF.

This chain uses TRBV19 with TRBJ1-2, with 8 nucleotides matching TRBD1. The V gene's germline CDR1 is LNHDA and CDR2 SQIVND (reference sequence). The V gene end was trimmed by 0 bases and the J gene end by 3 bases; junction bases not matched to a gene: 6. This CDR3 is 16 amino acids long. The CDR3 reads CASSIDLDRAYYGYTF. CDR3 DNA: TGTGCCAGTAGTATAGACCTGGACAGGGCGTACTATGGCTACACCTTC.

The chain combines TRBV3-1 (or the pseudogene TRBV3-2) with TRBJ1-2; D is unclear. Trimming took off 1 base at V and 4 bases at J, with 10 bases between the two ends. In germline, CDR1 is LGHDT, CDR2 YNNKEL (reference sequence). The CDR3 consists of 14 residues. DNA of the CDR3: TGTGCCAGCAGCCAAGTGCGGGGATCCTATGGCTACACCTTC. It yields the protein CASSQVRGSYGYTF.

The J gene is TRBJ1-4, the V gene TRBV7-9; D remains ambiguous. There are 14 residues in the CDR3. CDR1 and CDR2 from the germline V gene are SEHNR and FQNEAQ (reference sequence). Trimming left V 6 bases short and J 2 bases short, with 10 bases between. In DNA form, the CDR3 reads TGTGCCAGCAGTTCAGCTAGCACTAATGAAAAACTGTTTTTT. This encodes CASSSASTNEKLFF.

This clone was picked up one time. This rearrangement joins TRBV6-5 to TRBJ1-3; TRBD1 matches at 7 bases. Germline V lookup: CDR1 MNHEY, CDR2 SVGAGI. The CDR3 has 15 residues. The ends lost 8 bases at V and 0 bases at J; junction bases unmatched: 7. The CDR3 DNA reads TGTGCCAGCGGACTGACAGGGTCCTCTGGAAACACCATATATTTT. Its protein is CASGLTGSSGNTIYF.

This rearrangement joins TRBV2 to TRBJ2-5, with unresolved D. Germline V gene sequence: CDR1 SNHLY, CDR2 FYNNEI. This CDR3 has 13 amino acids. The ends were cut back, 4 bases at V and 3 bases at J, with 9 bases in the middle. CDR3 residues: CASSGASKETQYF. Written as DNA, the CDR3 is TGTGCCAGCAGTGGGGCTTCGAAAGAGACCCAGTACTTC.

This rearrangement joins TRBV5-4 to TRBJ2-2, with TRBD2 matching 8 bases. V dropped 4 bases and J dropped 1; count of bases not matched to a gene: 3. This CDR3 region has 15 residues. Germline-derived CDR1 and CDR2 are SGHNT and YYREEE (reference sequence). The CDR3 DNA follows: TGTGCCAGCAGCCAGCGGGGGCAGAACACCGGGGAGCTGTTTTTT. Its translation: CASSQRGQNTGELFF.

The rearrangement joins TRBV5-1 to TRBJ1-2, with TRBD1 identical over 9 bases. Germline V gene sequence: CDR1 SGHRS, CDR2 YFSETQ. The CDR3 sequence is 16 residues long. J lost 3 bases, V lost 0 bases, and 6 bases had no gene match. The CDR3 region is CASSLAGTGMDYGYTF. DNA for the CDR3: TGCGCCAGCAGCTTGGCCGGGACAGGGATGGACTATGGCTACACCTTC. The full variable domain, completed using reference TRBV5-1 and TRBJ1-2, is KAGVTQTPRYLIKTRGQQVTLSCSPISGHRSVSWYQQTPGQGLQFLFEYFSETQRNKGNFPGRFSGRQFSNSRSEMNVSTLELGDSALYLCASSLAGTGMDYGYTFGSGTRLTVV.

The chain uses TRBV3-1 (or the pseudogene TRBV3-2) and TRBJ1-2, with D maybe TRBD1 (5 bases). V was shortened by 6 bases and J by 2 bases, with 16 bases between the two germline ends. CDR3 length: 15 amino acids. The germline CDR1 and CDR2 sequences are LGHDT and YNNKEL (reference sequence). This CDR3 reads CASSQVAQGNYGYTF. CDR3 DNA: TGTGCCAGCAGTCAGGTGGCCCAGGGAAACTATGGCTACACCTTC.

V usage is TRBV25-1 and J usage is TRBJ2-1; D perhaps matches TRBD1 (6 bases). The CDR3 sequence is 15 residues long. CDR1 is MGHDK, CDR2 SYGVNS, per germline. Between the trimmed V and J ends, which lost 1 base and 2 bases, there was a span of 9 bases. CDR3 DNA: TGTGCCAGCAGTGAATTAACAGGGCCCTACAATGAGCAGTTCTTC. This sequence encodes CASSELTGPYNEQFF. Together with reference TRBV25-1 and TRBJ2-1, the CDR3 gives the full variable domain: EADIYQTPRYLVIGTGKKITLECSQTMGHDKMYWYQQDPGMELHLIHYSYGVNSTEKGDLSSESTVSRIRTEHFPLTLESARPSHTSQYLCASSELTGPYNEQFFGPGTRLTVL.

This clone turned up a few times. This chain links TRBV5-4 with TRBJ2-1; D call uncertain. Per the germline V gene, CDR1 is SGHNT and CDR2 is YYREEE (reference sequence). V was clipped by 1 base and J by 6 bases, with 20 bases between them. The CDR3 runs to 17 residues. In DNA, the CDR3 is TGTGCCAGCAGCTTGAGTCAGGCCCATCTTTACGGCAATGAGCAGTTCTTC. Translated: CASSLSQAHLYGNEQFF. The whole variable domain, filled in from reference TRBV5-4 and TRBJ2-1, reads ETGVTQSPTHLIKTRGQQVTLRCSSQSGHNTVSWYQQALGQGPQFIFQYYREEENGRGNFPPRFSGLQFPNYSSELNVNALELDDSALYLCASSLSQAHLYGNEQFFGPGTRLTVL.

The sample holds one count of this clone. The CDR3: CASSLERAGPLHF. The CDR3 coding sequence is TGTGCCAGCAGTTTAGAGAGGGCGGGACCCCTCCACTTT. The V call is TRBV12-3 or TRBV12-4, the J call TRBJ1-6, with D unclear. V was shortened by 1 base and J by 12 bases, with 10 bases between the two germline ends. The CDR3 spans 13 residues.

The chain joins TRBV5-4 to TRBJ1-5; perhaps TRBD1 as D (5 bases). Germline-derived CDR1 and CDR2 are SGHNT and YYREEE (reference sequence). The CDR3 has 14 amino acids. Trimming cost V 0 bases and J 1 base, with 5 bases left between them. CDR3 nucleotides: TGTGCCAGCAGCTTGGACAGGAGCAATCAGCCCCAGCATTTT. It is translated as CASSLDRSNQPQHF.

The gene calls are TRBV10-1 and TRBJ2-2; no definite D call. Per the germline V gene, CDR1 is WNHNN and CDR2 is SYGVQD (reference sequence). The CDR3 has 14 residues. V was shortened by 3 bases and J by 4 bases, with 9 bases between the two germline ends. CDR3 DNA: TGCGCCAGCAGTGAAAGTAGTGTCACCGGGGAGCTGTTTTTT. It encodes CASSESSVTGELFF.

The rearrangement joins TRBV19 to TRBJ1-2; 7 positions match TRBD1. Unmatched junction bases numbered 6, after V lost 10 bases and J lost 4 bases. Germline V gene data show CDR1 as LNHDA and CDR2 as SQIVND (reference sequence). The CDR3 loop spans 12 amino acids. This chain's CDR3 is CATRQGPYGYTF. The CDR3 DNA reads TGTGCCACGAGACAGGGCCCCTATGGCTACACCTTC.